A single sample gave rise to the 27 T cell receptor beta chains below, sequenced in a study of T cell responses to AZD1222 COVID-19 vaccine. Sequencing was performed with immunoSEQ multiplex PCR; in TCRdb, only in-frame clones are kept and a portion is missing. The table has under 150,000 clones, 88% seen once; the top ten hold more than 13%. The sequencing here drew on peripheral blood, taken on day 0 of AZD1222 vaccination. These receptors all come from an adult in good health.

CDR3 coding DNA: TGTGCCAGCAGCGTAGAACCAGGGAGCGGCTATGGCTACACCTTC. Residues: CASSVEPGSGYGYTF. This chain links TRBV9 with TRBJ1-2; D might be TRBD1 (5 bases). Germline V gene data show CDR1 as SGDLS and CDR2 as YYNGEE. The CDR3 spans 15 residues. V was clipped by 0 bases and J by 4 bases, with 13 bases between them.

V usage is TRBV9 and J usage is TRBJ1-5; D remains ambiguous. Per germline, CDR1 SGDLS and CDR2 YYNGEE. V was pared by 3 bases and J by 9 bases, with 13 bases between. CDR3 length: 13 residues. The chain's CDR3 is CASSEVPSGPQHF. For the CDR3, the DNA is TGTGCCAGCAGCGAGGTGCCTTCGGGGCCCCAGCATTTT.

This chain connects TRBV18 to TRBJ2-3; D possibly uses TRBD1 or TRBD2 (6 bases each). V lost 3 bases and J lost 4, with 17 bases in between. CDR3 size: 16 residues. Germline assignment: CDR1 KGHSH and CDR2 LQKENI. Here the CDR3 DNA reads TGTGCCAGCTCACCTCCAGGACTGGGGGGCGCAGATACGCAGTATTTT. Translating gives CASSPPGLGGADTQYF.

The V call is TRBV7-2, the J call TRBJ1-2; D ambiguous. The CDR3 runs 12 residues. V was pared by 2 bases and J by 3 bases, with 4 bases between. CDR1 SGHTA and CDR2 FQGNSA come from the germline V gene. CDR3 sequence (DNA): TGTGCCAGCAGCTTATGGGACTATGGCTACACCTTC. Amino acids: CASSLWDYGYTF.

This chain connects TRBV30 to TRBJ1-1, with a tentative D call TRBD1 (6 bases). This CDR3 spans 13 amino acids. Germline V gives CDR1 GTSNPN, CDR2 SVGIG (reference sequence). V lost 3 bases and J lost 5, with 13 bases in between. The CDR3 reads CAWRSGGWTEAFF. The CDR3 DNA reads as TGTGCCTGGAGGAGCGGGGGCTGGACTGAAGCTTTCTTT.

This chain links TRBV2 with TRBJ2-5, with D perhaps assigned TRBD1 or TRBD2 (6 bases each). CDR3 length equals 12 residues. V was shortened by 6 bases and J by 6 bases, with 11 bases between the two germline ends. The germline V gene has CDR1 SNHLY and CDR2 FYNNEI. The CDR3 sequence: CASRVGGQTQYF. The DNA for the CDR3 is TGTGCCAGCAGGGTGGGGGGCCAGACCCAGTACTTC.

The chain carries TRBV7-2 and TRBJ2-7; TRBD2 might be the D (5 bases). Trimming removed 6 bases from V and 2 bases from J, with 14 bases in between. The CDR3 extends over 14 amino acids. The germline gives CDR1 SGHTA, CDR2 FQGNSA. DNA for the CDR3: TGTGCCAGCAGTTTCGGACTCCGTACCTACGAGCAGTACTTC. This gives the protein CASSFGLRTYEQYF.

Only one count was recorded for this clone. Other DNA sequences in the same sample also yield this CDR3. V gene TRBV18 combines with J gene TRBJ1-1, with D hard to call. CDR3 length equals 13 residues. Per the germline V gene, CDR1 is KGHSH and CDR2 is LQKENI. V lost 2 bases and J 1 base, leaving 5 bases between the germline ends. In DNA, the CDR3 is TGTGCCAGCTCACCAGGGGAGAACACTGAAGCTTTCTTT. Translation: CASSPGENTEAFF.

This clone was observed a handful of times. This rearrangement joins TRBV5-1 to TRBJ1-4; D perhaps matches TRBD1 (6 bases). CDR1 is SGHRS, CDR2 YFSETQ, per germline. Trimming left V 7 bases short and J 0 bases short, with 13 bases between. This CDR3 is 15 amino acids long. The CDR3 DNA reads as TGCGCCAGCCACCCAGGGGTTTCAACTAATGAAAAACTGTTTTTT. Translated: CASHPGVSTNEKLFF.

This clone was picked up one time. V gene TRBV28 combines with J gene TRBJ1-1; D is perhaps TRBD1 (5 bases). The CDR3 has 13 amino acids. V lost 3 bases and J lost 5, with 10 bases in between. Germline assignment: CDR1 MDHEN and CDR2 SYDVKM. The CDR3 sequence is CASSLGVPTEAFF. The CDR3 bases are TGTGCCAGCAGTTTGGGGGTTCCGACTGAAGCTTTCTTT.

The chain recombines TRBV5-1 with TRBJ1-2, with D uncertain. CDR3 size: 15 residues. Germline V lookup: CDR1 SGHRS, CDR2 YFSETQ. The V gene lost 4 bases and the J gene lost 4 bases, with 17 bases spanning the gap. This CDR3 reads CASSPAAVGVYGYTF. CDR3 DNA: TGCGCCAGCAGCCCTGCCGCCGTTGGGGTCTATGGCTACACCTTC.

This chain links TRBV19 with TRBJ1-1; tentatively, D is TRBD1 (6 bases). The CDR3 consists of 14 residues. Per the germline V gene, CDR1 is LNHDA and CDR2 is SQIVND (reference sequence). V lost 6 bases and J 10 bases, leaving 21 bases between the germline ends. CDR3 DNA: TGTGCCAGTAGCCAGACAGGAGATGGTGGGGTAGCTTTCTTT. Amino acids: CASSQTGDGGVAFF.

This CDR3 reads CASSDLPGLGSGELFF. The CDR3 region has the DNA TGTGCCAGCAGCGACCTCCCGGGACTAGGGAGCGGGGAGCTGTTTTTT. V and J are TRBV6-4 and TRBJ2-2; TRBD2 matches at 8 bases. This CDR3 comprises 16 residues. Germline-derived CDR1 and CDR2 are MRHNA and SNTAGT. V dropped 6 bases and J dropped 7; count of bases not matched to a gene: 13.

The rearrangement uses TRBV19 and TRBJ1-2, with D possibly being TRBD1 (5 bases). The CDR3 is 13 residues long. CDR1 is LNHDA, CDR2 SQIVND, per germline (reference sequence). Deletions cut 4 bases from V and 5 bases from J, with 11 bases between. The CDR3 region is CASSTTVLYGYTF. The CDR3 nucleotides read TGTGCCAGTAGTACGACAGTTTTATATGGCTACACCTTC.

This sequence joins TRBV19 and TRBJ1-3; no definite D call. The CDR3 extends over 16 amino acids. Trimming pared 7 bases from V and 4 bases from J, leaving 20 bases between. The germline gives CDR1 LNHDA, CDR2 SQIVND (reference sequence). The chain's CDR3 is CASNRQSSGSGNTIYF. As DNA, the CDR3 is TGTGCCAGTAACCGACAAAGTTCGGGGTCCGGAAACACCATATATTTT.

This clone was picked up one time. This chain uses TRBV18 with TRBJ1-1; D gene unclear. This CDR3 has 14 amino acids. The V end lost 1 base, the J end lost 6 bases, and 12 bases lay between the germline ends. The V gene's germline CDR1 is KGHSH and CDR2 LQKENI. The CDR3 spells CASSPQGNGAEAFF. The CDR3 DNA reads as TGTGCCAGCTCACCACAAGGCAACGGGGCTGAAGCTTTCTTT.

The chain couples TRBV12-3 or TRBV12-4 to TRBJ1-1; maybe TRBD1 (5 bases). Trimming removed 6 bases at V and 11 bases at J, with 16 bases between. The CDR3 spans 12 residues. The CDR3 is CASSPPGAFAFF. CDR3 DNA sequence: TGTGCCAGCAGCCCTCCCGGGGCGTTCGCTTTCTTT.

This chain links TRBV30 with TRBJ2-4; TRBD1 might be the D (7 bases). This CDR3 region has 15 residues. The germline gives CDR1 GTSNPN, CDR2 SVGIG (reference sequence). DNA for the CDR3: TGTGCTAGCAGGGGGGCGGGTACGCGAGGAAACATTCAGTACTTC. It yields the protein CASRGAGTRGNIQYF. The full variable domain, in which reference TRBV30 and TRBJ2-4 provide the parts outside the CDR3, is SQTIHQWPATLVQPVGSPLSLECTVEGTSNPNLYWYRQAAGRGLQLLFYSVGIGQISSEVPQNLSASRPQDRQFILSSKKLLLSDSGFYLCASRGAGTRGNIQYFGAGTRLSVL.

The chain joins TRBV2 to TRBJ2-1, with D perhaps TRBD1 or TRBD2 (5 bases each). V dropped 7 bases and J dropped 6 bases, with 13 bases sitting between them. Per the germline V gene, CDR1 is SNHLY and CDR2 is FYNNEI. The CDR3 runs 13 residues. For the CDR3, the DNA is TGTGCCAGCATGAGGGGAGTCTCCAATGAGCAGTTCTTC. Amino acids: CASMRGVSNEQFF.

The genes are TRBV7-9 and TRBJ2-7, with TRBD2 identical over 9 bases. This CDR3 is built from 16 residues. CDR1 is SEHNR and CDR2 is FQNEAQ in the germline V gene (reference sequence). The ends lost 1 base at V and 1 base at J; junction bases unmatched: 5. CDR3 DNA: TGTGCCAGCAGCTTAGGTGGTAGCGGGGGTTCCTACGAGCAGTACTTC. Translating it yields CASSLGGSGGSYEQYF.

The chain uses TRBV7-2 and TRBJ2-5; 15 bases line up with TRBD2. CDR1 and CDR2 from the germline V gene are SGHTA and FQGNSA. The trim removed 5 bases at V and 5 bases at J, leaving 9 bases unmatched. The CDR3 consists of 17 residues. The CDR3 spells CASSLRGLAGGRETQYF. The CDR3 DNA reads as TGTGCCAGCAGCCTACGTGGACTAGCGGGGGGGAGGGAGACCCAGTACTTC.

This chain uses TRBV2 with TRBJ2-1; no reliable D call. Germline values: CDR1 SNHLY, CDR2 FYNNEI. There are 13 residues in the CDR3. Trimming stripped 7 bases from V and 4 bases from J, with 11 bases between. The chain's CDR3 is CASKGLPYNEQFF. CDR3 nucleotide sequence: TGTGCCAGCAAGGGCTTGCCTTACAATGAGCAGTTCTTC.

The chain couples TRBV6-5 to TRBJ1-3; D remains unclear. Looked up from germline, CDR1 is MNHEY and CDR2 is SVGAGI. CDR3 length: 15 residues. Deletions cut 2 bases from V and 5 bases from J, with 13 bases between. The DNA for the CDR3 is TGTGCCAGCAGTTACCAGCCTCAGATGCGAAACACCATATATTTT. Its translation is CASSYQPQMRNTIYF.

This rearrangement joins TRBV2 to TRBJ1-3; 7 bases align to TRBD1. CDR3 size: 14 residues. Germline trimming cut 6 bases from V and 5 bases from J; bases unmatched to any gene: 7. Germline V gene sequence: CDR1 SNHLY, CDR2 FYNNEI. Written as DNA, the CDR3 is TGTGCCAGCAGAAACGACAGGGAGCGAAACACCATATATTTT. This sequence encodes CASRNDRERNTIYF.

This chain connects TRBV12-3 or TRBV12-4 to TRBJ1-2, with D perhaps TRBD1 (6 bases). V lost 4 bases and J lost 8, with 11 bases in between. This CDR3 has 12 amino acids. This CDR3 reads CASSSRGGGYTF. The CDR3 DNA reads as TGTGCCAGCAGTTCCAGGGGAGGGGGCTACACCTTC.

For the CDR3, the DNA is TGTGCCAGCAGCCAAGGCCCGACAGGCAATCAGCCCCAGCATTTT. It specifies CASSQGPTGNQPQHF. The V gene is TRBV4-2, the J gene TRBJ1-5; a possible D gene is TRBD1 (5 bases). Germline lookup yields CDR1 LGHNA and CDR2 YNFKEQ. The CDR3 runs to 15 residues. Trimming removed 1 base from V and 2 bases from J, with 9 bases in between.

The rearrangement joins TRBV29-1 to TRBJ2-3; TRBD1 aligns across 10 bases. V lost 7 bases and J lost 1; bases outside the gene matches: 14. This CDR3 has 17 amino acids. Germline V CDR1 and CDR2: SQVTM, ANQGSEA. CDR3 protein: CSGRKTGGSRGTDTQYF. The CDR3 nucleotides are TGCAGCGGGAGGAAGACAGGGGGCTCCCGAGGCACAGATACGCAGTATTTT.